This T cell receptor beta chain comes out of a study of blood T cell repertoires in COVID-19. This CDR3 region has 14 residues. V was clipped by 7 bases and J by 2 bases; unmatched bases: 6. Germline CDR1 is SGHTA and CDR2 is FQGNSA. Sequenced by immunoSEQ multiplex PCR; TCRdb stores in-frame clones only, minus some. The sample consists of 190,000 or so clones, about 86% of them appearing once. Sequenced material: peripheral blood. This chain links TRBV7-2 with TRBJ2-3; TRBD1 matches at 7 bases. This TCR derives from a woman aged 70-85 years with acute or convalescent COVID-19. DNA for the CDR3: TGTGCCAGCACTAAAGGGGGCTTCACAGATACGCAGTATTTT. It codes for CASTKGGFTDTQYF.